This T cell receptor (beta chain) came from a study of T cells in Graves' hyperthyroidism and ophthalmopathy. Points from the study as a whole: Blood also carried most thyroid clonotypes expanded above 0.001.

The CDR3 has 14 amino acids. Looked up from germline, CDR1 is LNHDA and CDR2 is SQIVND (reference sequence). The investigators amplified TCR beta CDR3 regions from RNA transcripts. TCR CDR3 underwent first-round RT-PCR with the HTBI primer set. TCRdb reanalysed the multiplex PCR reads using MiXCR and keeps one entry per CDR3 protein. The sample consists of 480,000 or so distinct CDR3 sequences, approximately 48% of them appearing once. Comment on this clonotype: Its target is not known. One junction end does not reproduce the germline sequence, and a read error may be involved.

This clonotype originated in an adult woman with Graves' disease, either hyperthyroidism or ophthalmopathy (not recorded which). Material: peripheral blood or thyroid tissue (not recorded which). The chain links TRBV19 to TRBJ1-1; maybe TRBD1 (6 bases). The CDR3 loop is CASSIGQPNTEAFF. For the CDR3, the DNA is TGTGCCAGTAGTATCGGACAGCCGAACACTGAGGCTTTCTTT.